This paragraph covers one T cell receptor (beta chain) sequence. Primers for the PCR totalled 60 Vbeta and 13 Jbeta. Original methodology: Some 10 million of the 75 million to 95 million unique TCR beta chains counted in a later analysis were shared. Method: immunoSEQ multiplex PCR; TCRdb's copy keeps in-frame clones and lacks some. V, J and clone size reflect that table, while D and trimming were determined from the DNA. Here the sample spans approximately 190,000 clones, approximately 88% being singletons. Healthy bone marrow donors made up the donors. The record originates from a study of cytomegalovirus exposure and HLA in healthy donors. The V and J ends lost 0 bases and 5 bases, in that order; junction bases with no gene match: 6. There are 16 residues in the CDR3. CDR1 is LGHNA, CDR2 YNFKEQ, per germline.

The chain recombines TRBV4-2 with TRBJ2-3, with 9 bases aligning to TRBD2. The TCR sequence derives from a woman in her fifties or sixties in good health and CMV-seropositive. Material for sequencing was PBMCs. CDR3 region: CASSQDLPAGGDTQYF. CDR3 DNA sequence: TGTGCCAGCAGCCAAGATCTCCCAGCGGGGGGAGATACGCAGTATTTT.